This T cell receptor beta chain originates from a study of read filtering for tumor transcriptome and immune sequencing. About the study: The cohort had over 16 men and approximately 15 women aged roughly 40 to 80, mean around 63 years.

Study-wide results and caveats: The sorted CD138-negative fraction was a mixed bone marrow immune population, not purified T cells.

Per the germline V gene, CDR1 is SGHTA and CDR2 is FQGTGA. The CDR3 contains 14 residues. Trimming shortened V by 5 bases and J by 7 bases, and 15 bases separated the two germline ends. This clonotype was picked up many times. Its target is unknown. From 300 to 400 ng of RNA, a library with molecular barcoded alpha/delta and beta/gamma adaptors was made. TCRdb reprocessed the reads with MiXCR, giving one entry per CDR3 protein. The repertoire has 20,000 to 25,000 distinct CDR3 sequences, roughly 15% of them found once; the top ten carry about 70%. The chain employs TRBV7-3 and TRBJ2-1, with D tentatively TRBD2 (6 bases). The specimen was a population of CD138-negative cells sorted from bone marrow. The receptor was derived from a donor aged 40 or older with multiple myeloma. In DNA, the CDR3 is TGTGCCAGCAGCCCCGGACTACCTGAGAATGAGCAGTTCTTC. It specifies CASSPGLPENEQFF.